The 8 T cell receptor beta chains listed next were all sequenced from one sample in a study of blood T cell repertoires in COVID-19. The table came from immunoSEQ multiplex PCR; TCRdb's copy has only in-frame clones and leaves some out. The top ten hold 1% to 1.5% of the sample, which has some 380,000 clones, about 89% seen once. The material sequenced was PBMCs or T cells enriched from blood (not recorded which). Source of these receptors: a man aged 25-45 years who had recovered from COVID-19.

This chain uses TRBV10-3 with TRBJ2-7, with D tentatively TRBD1 (5 bases). This CDR3 comprises 13 residues. Germline V lookup: CDR1 ENHRY, CDR2 SYGVKD. Trimming cost V 3 bases and J 2 bases, with 8 bases left between them. The chain's CDR3 is CAISDSGPYEQYF. The CDR3 coding sequence is TGTGCCATCAGTGACTCAGGGCCCTACGAGCAGTACTTC.

This clone has more than one count but fewer than ten. V and J are TRBV6-5 and TRBJ1-4; 7 bases line up with TRBD1. Germline loops: CDR1 MNHEY, CDR2 SVGAGI. The J segment lost 5 bases and the V segment lost 0 bases, leaving 6 bases of the junction unmatched. The CDR3 has 16 amino acids. The CDR3 coding sequence is TGTGCCAGCAGTTACTCCCACAGGGGCCTGAATGAAAAACTGTTTTTT. Its translation is CASSYSHRGLNEKLFF.

The chain has TRBV9 and TRBJ1-6, with TRBD1 matching over 7 bases. V lost 0 bases and J lost 9; bases outside the gene matches: 6. The CDR3 runs to 15 residues. The germline V gene encodes CDR1 SGDLS and CDR2 YYNGEE. CDR3 amino acids: CASSVADRFGSPLHF. The CDR3 DNA follows: TGTGCCAGCAGCGTAGCGGACAGGTTCGGTTCACCCCTCCACTTT.

This clone appeared once. CDR3 in DNA: TGTGCCAGCAGCGAGAACTATGGCTACACCTTC. As protein: CASSENYGYTF. This chain joins TRBV7-9 and TRBJ1-2; no clear D. CDR1 and CDR2 (germline): SEHNR, FQNEAQ (reference sequence). This CDR3 is built from 11 residues. Deletions cut 5 bases from V and 2 bases from J, with 3 bases between. Full variable domain (remainder filled in from reference TRBV7-9 and TRBJ1-2): DTGVSQNPRHKITKRGQNVTFRCDPISEHNRLYWYRQTLGQGPEFLTYFQNEAQLEKSRLLSDRFSAERPKGSFSTLEIQRTEQGDSAMYLCASSENYGYTFGSGTRLTVV.

This clone came up once. The gene calls are TRBV4-1 and TRBJ2-3; weak D call: TRBD1 (5 bases). The CDR3 has 15 amino acids. CDR1 MGHRA and CDR2 YSYEKL come from the germline V gene. V lost 1 base, J lost 0 bases, and 8 bases lay in between. This chain's CDR3 is CASSQGPGSTDTQYF. CDR3 DNA: TGCGCCAGCAGCCAAGGCCCAGGGAGCACAGATACGCAGTATTTT.

Only a few counts were recorded for this clone. The chain recombines TRBV10-3 with TRBJ2-1, with 8 bases aligning to TRBD1. CDR1 and CDR2 from the germline V gene are ENHRY and SYGVKD. J gave up 7 bases and V 8 bases, and 7 bases lay outside the gene matches. This CDR3 is 13 amino acids long. The CDR3 reads CAILGQVENEQFF. The CDR3 region has the DNA TGTGCCATCTTGGGACAGGTTGAGAATGAGCAGTTCTTC.

V is TRBV30 and J is TRBJ1-1; possible D gene TRBD1, 6 bases. V lost 4 bases and J lost 3, with 12 bases in between. This CDR3 is 13 amino acids long. Germline CDR1 GTSNPN, CDR2 SVGIG (reference sequence). The CDR3 spells CAWTPGQYTEAFF. CDR3 DNA: TGTGCCTGGACCCCCGGACAGTACACTGAAGCTTTCTTT.

The V call is TRBV12-3 or TRBV12-4, the J call TRBJ1-2, with D hard to call. The CDR3 covers 11 residues. Trimming removed 8 bases at V and 5 bases at J, with 9 bases between. CDR3 protein: CASGTGYGYTF. For the CDR3, the DNA is TGTGCCAGCGGTACCGGTTATGGCTACACCTTC.